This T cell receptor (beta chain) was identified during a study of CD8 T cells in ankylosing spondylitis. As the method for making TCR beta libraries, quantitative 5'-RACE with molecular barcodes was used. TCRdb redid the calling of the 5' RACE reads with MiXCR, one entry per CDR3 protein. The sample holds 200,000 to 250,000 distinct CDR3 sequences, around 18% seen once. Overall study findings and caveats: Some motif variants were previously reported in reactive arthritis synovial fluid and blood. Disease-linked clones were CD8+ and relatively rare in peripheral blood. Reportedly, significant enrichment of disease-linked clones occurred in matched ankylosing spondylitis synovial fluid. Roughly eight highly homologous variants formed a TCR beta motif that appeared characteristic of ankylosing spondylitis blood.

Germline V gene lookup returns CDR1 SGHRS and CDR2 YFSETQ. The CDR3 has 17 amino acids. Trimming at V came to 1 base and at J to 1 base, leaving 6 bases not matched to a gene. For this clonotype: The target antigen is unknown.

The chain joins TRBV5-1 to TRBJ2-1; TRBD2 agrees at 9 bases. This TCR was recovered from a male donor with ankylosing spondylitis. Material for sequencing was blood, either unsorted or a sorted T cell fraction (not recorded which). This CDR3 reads CASSLLIAGASYNEQFF. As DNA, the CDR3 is TGCGCCAGCAGCTTGTTAATAGCGGGAGCGTCCTACAATGAGCAGTTCTTC.